Listed here are 9 T cell receptor beta chains from one sample, sequenced in a study of metastatic and nonmetastatic thyroid tumors. With MiXCR, TCRdb reprocessed the PCR reads. The table has 15,000 to 20,000 clones, about 31% seen once; the top ten hold less than 25%. Each patient came to thyroid surgery without any prior treatment (of any kind). The sequenced sample consisted of adjacent normal tissue. The receptors here all came from a female donor with papillary thyroid cancer or a benign thyroid nodule (not recorded which). Some clones in this sample may be carry-over from other donors' samples.

The chain is built from TRBV27 and TRBJ1-2; TRBD1 might be the D (5 bases). Germline loops: CDR1 MNHEY, CDR2 SMNVEV (reference sequence). The CDR3 has 14 residues. With 0 bases removed from V and 7 bases from J, the gap between germline ends came to 12 bases. CDR3 DNA: TGTGCCAGCAGTTTATCGAAGGGGTTGTTTGGCTACACCTTC. Translation: CASSLSKGLFGYTF.

The V call is TRBV4-2, the J call TRBJ2-2; tentatively, D is TRBD2 (6 bases). V was cut by 6 bases and J by 0 bases, with 11 bases left in between. From germline, CDR1 is LGHNA and CDR2 YNFKEQ. The CDR3 consists of 15 residues. CDR3 loop: CASSYSGANTGELFF. As DNA, the CDR3 is TGTGCCAGCAGTTACTCGGGGGCGAACACCGGGGAGCTGTTTTTT.

This clone showed up just a few times. The V and J genes are TRBV28 and TRBJ1-5; D uncertain. CDR1 and CDR2 from the germline V gene are MDHEN and SYDVKM. The CDR3 runs to 15 residues. Trimming shortened V by 5 bases and J by 2 bases, and 13 bases separated the two germline ends. The DNA for the CDR3 is TGTGCCAGCAGTCCGGGCGGGTCGGGCAATCAGCCCCAGCATTTT. Residues: CASSPGGSGNQPQHF.

The gene calls are TRBV6-1 and TRBJ2-1, with 11 bases aligning to TRBD2. The CDR3 is 15 residues long. Germline CDR1 is MNHNS and CDR2 is SASEGT. Germline trimming cut 4 bases from V and 6 bases from J; bases unmatched to any gene: 5. The DNA of the CDR3 is TGTGCCAGCAGTGTAGCGGGAGGGAGAATCAATGAGCAGTTCTTC. Protein sequence: CASSVAGGRINEQFF.

J is TRBJ2-1 and V is TRBV5-1; 13 positions agree with TRBD2. V gave up 0 bases and J gave up 8 bases; unmatched junction bases: 8. This CDR3 spans 17 amino acids. CDR1 SGHRS and CDR2 YFSETQ come from the germline V gene. The CDR3 loop is CASSLGTSGSVLDEQFF. For the CDR3, the DNA is TGCGCCAGCAGCTTGGGGACTAGCGGGAGTGTATTGGATGAGCAGTTCTTC.

In this sample, this clone turned up many times. This chain connects TRBV18 to TRBJ2-3; TRBD2 matches at 8 bases. The CDR3 is 14 residues long. The V gene end was trimmed by 1 base and the J gene end by 8 bases; junction bases not matched to a gene: 5. CDR1 and CDR2 (germline): KGHSH, LQKENI. The DNA for the CDR3 is TGTGCCAGCTCACCACGAGCGGGGGAGGGTACGCAGTATTTT. The encoded protein is CASSPRAGEGTQYF.

The sample holds a few counts of this clone. V gene TRBV6-1 combines with J gene TRBJ2-1, with 8 bases matching TRBD2. Trimming cost V 2 bases and J 0 bases; bases outside gene matches: 0. Looked up from germline, CDR1 is MNHNS and CDR2 is SASEGT. The CDR3 totals 15 residues. The CDR3 DNA reads as TGTGCCAGCAGTGAAACTAGCGGCTCCTACAATGAGCAGTTCTTC. Amino acids: CASSETSGSYNEQFF.

This chain links TRBV6-1 with TRBJ2-7; tentative D call: TRBD1 (6 bases). This CDR3 spans 16 amino acids. V lost 1 base and J lost 3, with 16 bases in between. Germline-derived CDR1 and CDR2 are MNHNS and SASEGT. The CDR3 bases are TGTGCCAGCAGTGAAGTAACCGGGACGGGACACTACGAGCAGTACTTC. Residues: CASSEVTGTGHYEQYF.

The V gene is TRBV24-1, the J gene TRBJ2-5, with D unresolved. Trimming stripped 9 bases from V and 2 bases from J, with 6 bases between. The germline V gene encodes CDR1 KGHDR and CDR2 SFDVKD. The CDR3 loop spans 11 amino acids. CDR3 bases: TGTGCCACCCTTCGACAAGAGACCCAGTACTTC. This translates into CATLRQETQYF.